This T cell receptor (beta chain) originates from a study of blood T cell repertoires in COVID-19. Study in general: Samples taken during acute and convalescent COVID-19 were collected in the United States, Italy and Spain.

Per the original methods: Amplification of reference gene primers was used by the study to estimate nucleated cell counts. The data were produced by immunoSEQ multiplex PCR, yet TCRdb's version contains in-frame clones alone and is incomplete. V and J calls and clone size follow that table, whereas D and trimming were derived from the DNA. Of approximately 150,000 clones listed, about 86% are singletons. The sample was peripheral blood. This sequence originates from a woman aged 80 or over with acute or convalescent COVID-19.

In nucleotides, the CDR3 is TGTGCCAGCAGACAAACAGAGACTACGAACACCGGGGAGCTGTTTTTT. Encoded protein: CASRQTETTNTGELFF. V and J are TRBV28 and TRBJ2-2; D is perhaps TRBD2 (5 bases). Trimming took off 6 bases at V and 0 bases at J, with 14 bases between the two ends. The CDR3 sequence is 16 residues long. Germline-derived CDR1 and CDR2 are MDHEN and SYDVKM.